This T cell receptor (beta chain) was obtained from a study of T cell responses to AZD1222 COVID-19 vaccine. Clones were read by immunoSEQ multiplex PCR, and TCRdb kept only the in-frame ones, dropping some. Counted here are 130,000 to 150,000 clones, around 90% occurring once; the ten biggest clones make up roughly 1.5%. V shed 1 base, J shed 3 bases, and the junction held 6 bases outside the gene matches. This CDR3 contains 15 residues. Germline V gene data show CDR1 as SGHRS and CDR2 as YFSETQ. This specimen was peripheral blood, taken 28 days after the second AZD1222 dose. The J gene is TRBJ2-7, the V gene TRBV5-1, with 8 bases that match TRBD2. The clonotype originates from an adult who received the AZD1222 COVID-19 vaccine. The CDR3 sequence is CASSLTPGTSYEQYF. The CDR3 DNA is TGCGCCAGCAGCTTGACCCCCGGGACTAGCTACGAGCAGTACTTC.